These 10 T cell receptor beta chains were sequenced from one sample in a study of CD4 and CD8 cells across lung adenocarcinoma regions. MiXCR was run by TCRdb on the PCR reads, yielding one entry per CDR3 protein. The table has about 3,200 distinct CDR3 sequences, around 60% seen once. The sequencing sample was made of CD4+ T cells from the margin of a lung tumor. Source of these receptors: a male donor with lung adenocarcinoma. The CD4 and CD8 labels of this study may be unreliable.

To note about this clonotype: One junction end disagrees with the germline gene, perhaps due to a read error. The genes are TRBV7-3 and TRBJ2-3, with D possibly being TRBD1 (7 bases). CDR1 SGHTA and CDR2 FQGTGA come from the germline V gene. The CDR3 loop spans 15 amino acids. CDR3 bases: TGTGCCGGGGGGCTAGGGGGCCGTGGCCCAGAGACGCAGTATTTC. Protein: CAGGLGGRGPETQYF.

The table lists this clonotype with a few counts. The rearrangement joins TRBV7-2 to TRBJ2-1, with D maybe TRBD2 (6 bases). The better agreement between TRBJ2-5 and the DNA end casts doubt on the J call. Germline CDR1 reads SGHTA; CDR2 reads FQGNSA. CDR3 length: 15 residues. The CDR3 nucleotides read TGTGCCAGCAGCCCGGGGCCTAGCGACTACCAGACCCAGTACTTC. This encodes CASSPGPSDYQTQYF.

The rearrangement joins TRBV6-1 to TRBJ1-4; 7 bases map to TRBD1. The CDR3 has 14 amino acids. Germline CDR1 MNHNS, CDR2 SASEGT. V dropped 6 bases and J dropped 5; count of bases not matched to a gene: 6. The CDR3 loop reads CASRTGATNEKLFF. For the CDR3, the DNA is TGTGCCAGCAGAACAGGGGCCACAAATGAAAAACTGTTTTTT.

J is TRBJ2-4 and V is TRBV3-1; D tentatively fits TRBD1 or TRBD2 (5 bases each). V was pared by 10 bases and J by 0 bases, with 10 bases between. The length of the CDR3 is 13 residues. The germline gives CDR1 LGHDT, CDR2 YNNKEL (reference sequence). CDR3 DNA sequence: TGTGCCACGGGGCTGGGAGCCAAAAACATTCAGTACTTC. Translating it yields CATGLGAKNIQYF.

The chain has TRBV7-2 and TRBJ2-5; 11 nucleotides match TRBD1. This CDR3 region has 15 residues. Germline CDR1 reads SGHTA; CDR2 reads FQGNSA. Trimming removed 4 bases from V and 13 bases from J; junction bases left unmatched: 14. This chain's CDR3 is CASSSDRGPQETWYF. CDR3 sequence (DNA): TGTGCCAGCAGCTCGGACAGGGGGCCCCAAGAGACCTGGTACTTC.

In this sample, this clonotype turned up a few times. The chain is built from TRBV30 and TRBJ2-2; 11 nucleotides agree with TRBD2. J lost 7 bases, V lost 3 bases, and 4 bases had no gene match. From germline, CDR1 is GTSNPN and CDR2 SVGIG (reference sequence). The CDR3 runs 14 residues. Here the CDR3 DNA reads TGTGCCTGGAGACTAGCGGGAGCAGGCGGGGAGCTGTTTTTT. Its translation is CAWRLAGAGGELFF.

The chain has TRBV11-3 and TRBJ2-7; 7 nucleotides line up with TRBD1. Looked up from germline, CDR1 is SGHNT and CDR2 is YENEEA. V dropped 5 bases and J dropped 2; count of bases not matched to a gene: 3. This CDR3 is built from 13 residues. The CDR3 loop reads CASSPTGAYEQYF. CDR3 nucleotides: TGTGCCAGCAGCCCAACAGGGGCCTACGAGCAGTACTTC.

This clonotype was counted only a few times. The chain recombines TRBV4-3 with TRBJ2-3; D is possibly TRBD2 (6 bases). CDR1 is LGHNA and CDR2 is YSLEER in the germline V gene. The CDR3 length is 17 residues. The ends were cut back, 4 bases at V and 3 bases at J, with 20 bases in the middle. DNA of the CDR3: TGCGCCAGCAGCCCAACATCCGGGGGTGTGGAAACAGATACGCAGTATTTT. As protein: CASSPTSGGVETDTQYF.

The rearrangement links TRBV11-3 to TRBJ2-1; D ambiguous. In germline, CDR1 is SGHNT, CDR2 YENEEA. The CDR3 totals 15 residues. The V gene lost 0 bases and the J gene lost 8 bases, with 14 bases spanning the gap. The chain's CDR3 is CASSLDSRGHDEQFF. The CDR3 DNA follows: TGTGCCAGCAGCTTAGATAGCCGAGGTCACGATGAGCAGTTCTTC.

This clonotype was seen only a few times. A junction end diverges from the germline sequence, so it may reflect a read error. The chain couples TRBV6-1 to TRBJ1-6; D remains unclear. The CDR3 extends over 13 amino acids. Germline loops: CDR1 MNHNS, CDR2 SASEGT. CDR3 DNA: TGTGCCAGCCAGCGGGAGGTTCTCTACGAGCAGTACTTT. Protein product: CASQREVLYEQYF.